This T cell receptor beta chain was identified during a study of blood T cell repertoires in COVID-19. Germline-derived CDR1 and CDR2 are SQVTM and ANQGSEA. The V end lost 3 bases, the J end lost 4 bases, and 18 bases lay between the germline ends. This CDR3 has 15 amino acids. Sequencing used immunoSEQ multiplex PCR; TCRdb keeps in-frame clones, though not all of them. The sample has over 350,000 clones, 75% to 90% seen once. The sequence was obtained from a woman in her 30s with acute or convalescent COVID-19. The genes are TRBV29-1 and TRBJ1-1, with D possibly matching TRBD1 (6 bases). What was sequenced was peripheral blood. CDR3 region: CSVDYRLGAPTEAFF. The CDR3 DNA follows: TGCAGCGTTGATTATCGGTTGGGGGCGCCCACTGAAGCTTTCTTT. The full variable domain, its missing parts supplied by reference TRBV29-1 and TRBJ1-1, is SAVISQKPSRDICQRGTSLTIQCQVDSQVTMMFWYRQQPGQSLTLIATANQGSEATYESGFVIDKFPISRPNLTFSTLTVSNMSPEDSSIYLCSVDYRLGAPTEAFFGQGTRLTVV.